A single sample is the source of the 20 T cell receptor beta chains below, sequenced in a study of T cell changes during pregnancy in multiple sclerosis. TCRdb keeps only in-frame clones here, not all; method: immunoSEQ multiplex PCR. The sample carries 35,000 to 55,000 clones, approximately 90% recorded once. The sequencing here drew on CD4+ T cells from peripheral blood mononuclear cells, taken before pregnancy. These receptors all stem from a female donor with multiple sclerosis, enrolled in a pregnancy study.

This chain uses TRBV7-9 with TRBJ2-3, with 7 bases aligning to TRBD2. Germline-derived CDR1 and CDR2 are SEHNR and FQNEAQ (reference sequence). This CDR3 is 14 amino acids long. Losses at the gene ends were 5 bases for V and 6 bases for J; bases not matched to a gene: 8. CDR3 bases: TGTGCCAGCAGCCCTGGACTAGGAGTGGATACGCAGTATTTT. Protein sequence: CASSPGLGVDTQYF.

The genes are TRBV15 and TRBJ2-3; tentative D call: TRBD1 (7 bases). CDR1 and CDR2 from the germline V gene are LNHNV and YYDKDF (reference sequence). Deletions cut 9 bases from V and 1 base from J, with 11 bases between. There are 13 residues in the CDR3. Written as DNA, the CDR3 is TGTGCCACAGGGGGCGGGGGCACAGATACGCAGTATTTT. Amino acid sequence: CATGGGGTDTQYF.

This chain uses TRBV7-8 with TRBJ1-2, with D tentatively TRBD1 (5 bases). The CDR3 contains 11 residues. Looked up from germline, CDR1 is SGHVS and CDR2 is FQNEAQ. V was pared by 6 bases and J by 5 bases, with 7 bases between. CDR3 coding DNA: TGTGCCAGCAGATCAGGGTATGGCTACACCTTC. Translated: CASRSGYGYTF.

V and J are TRBV6-7 and TRBJ1-4; D is undetermined. TRBV6-7 is sorted into the ORF group, with uncertain function. With 2 bases removed from V and 6 bases from J, the gap between germline ends came to 10 bases. CDR3 length: 14 amino acids. DNA of the CDR3: TGTGCCAGCAGTTACAAGAGACAAGATGAAAAACTGTTTTTT. This encodes CASSYKRQDEKLFF.

The chain couples TRBV6-5 to TRBJ2-7; 7 bases align to TRBD2. The CDR3 contains 16 residues. The V gene's germline CDR1 is MNHEY and CDR2 SVGAGI. V gave up 0 bases and J gave up 3 bases; unmatched junction bases: 8. CDR3 residues: CASSYSKPSGNYEQYF. Written as DNA, the CDR3 is TGTGCCAGCAGTTACTCGAAGCCTAGCGGTAACTACGAGCAGTACTTC.

The V and J genes are TRBV5-1 and TRBJ2-3; D ambiguous. Trimming took off 1 base at V and 0 bases at J, with 9 bases between the two ends. Germline V gene data show CDR1 as SGHRS and CDR2 as YFSETQ. CDR3 length: 15 residues. The CDR3, as DNA: TGCGCCAGCAGCTTGTTCCCAGTTAGCACAGATACGCAGTATTTT. Its translation is CASSLFPVSTDTQYF.

This chain uses TRBV5-6 with TRBJ1-3, with TRBD1 identical over 7 bases. V was pared by 3 bases and J by 0 bases, with 3 bases of the junction left unmatched. Germline V lookup: CDR1 SGHDT, CDR2 YYEEEE. The CDR3 consists of 15 residues. CDR3: CASSSRDSSGNTIYF. The CDR3 nucleotides read TGTGCCAGCAGCTCCCGGGACAGCTCTGGAAACACCATATATTTT.

The rearrangement uses TRBV7-2 and TRBJ2-1; 13 bases agree with TRBD2. The germline V gene has CDR1 SGHTA and CDR2 FQGNSA. V was pared by 3 bases and J by 10 bases, with 6 bases of the junction left unmatched. This CDR3 is 15 amino acids long. This CDR3 is CASSFPGLAGNEQFF. In DNA, the CDR3 is TGTGCCAGCAGCTTCCCGGGACTAGCGGGGAACGAGCAGTTCTTC. Full variable domain (remainder filled in from reference TRBV7-2 and TRBJ2-1): GAGVSQSPSNKVTEKGKDVELRCDPISGHTALYWYRQSLGQGLEFLIYFQGNSAPDKSGLPSDRFSAERTGGSVSTLTIQRTQQEDSAVYLCASSFPGLAGNEQFFGPGTRLTVL.

The chain employs TRBV5-4 and TRBJ2-2, with 7 positions matching TRBD1. This CDR3 spans 15 amino acids. With V trimmed by 2 bases and J by 4 bases, 5 bases remained unmatched. Germline loops: CDR1 SGHNT, CDR2 YYREEE (reference sequence). CDR3 DNA sequence: TGTGCCAGCAGCTTACAGGGGAAGGGCACCGGGGAGCTGTTTTTT. As protein: CASSLQGKGTGELFF. Full variable domain (missing parts from reference TRBV5-4 and TRBJ2-2): ETGVTQSPTHLIKTRGQQVTLRCSSQSGHNTVSWYQQALGQGPQFIFQYYREEENGRGNFPPRFSGLQFPNYSSELNVNALELDDSALYLCASSLQGKGTGELFFGEGSRLTVL.

The chain links TRBV6-1 to TRBJ1-2; the match to TRBD1 covers 7 bases. Trimming cost V 5 bases and J 2 bases; bases outside gene matches: 8. The CDR3 totals 15 residues. CDR1 is MNHNS and CDR2 is SASEGT in the germline V gene. DNA of the CDR3: TGTGCCAGCAGTTCGCCCGACAGGGTCAACTATGGCTACACCTTC. This gives the protein CASSSPDRVNYGYTF.

Of note for this clone: At one of its ends the junction is not consistent with the germline gene, which may arise from a read error. This chain links TRBV5-1 with TRBJ2-3, with TRBD2 matching 8 bases. Germline V gives CDR1 SGHRS, CDR2 YFSETQ. The CDR3 runs 15 residues. CDR3 in amino acids: CASNLSDSGADTQYF. The CDR3 nucleotides read TGCGCCAGCAACTTGAGTGATAGCGGGGCAGATACGCAGTATTTT.

This clone was recorded a few times. The J gene is TRBJ2-1, the V gene TRBV5-1; TRBD1 agrees at 8 bases. Per germline, CDR1 SGHRS and CDR2 YFSETQ. V shed 2 bases and J 4 bases; nucleotides not matched to a gene: 5. The CDR3 contains 15 residues. The CDR3 protein is CASSLQGVAYNEQFF. CDR3 coding DNA: TGCGCCAGCAGCTTACAGGGGGTTGCGTACAATGAGCAGTTCTTC. The full variable domain, its missing parts supplied by reference TRBV5-1 and TRBJ2-1, is KAGVTQTPRYLIKTRGQQVTLSCSPISGHRSVSWYQQTPGQGLQFLFEYFSETQRNKGNFPGRFSGRQFSNSRSEMNVSTLELGDSALYLCASSLQGVAYNEQFFGPGTRLTVL.

J is TRBJ1-1 and V is TRBV11-2; D gene unclear. The CDR3 loop spans 12 amino acids. Germline CDR1 and CDR2: SGHAT and FQNNGV. The V gene lost 6 bases and the J gene lost 1 base, with 6 bases spanning the gap. This CDR3 is CASRRGNTEAFF. The CDR3, as DNA: TGTGCCAGCAGACGGGGGAACACTGAAGCTTTCTTT.

J is TRBJ1-1 and V is TRBV2; D may be TRBD1 (5 bases). This CDR3 region has 14 residues. CDR1 and CDR2 (germline): SNHLY, FYNNEI. Trimming stripped 2 bases from V and 1 base from J, with 8 bases between. CDR3 nucleotides: TGTGCCAGCAGTGAAAGAGACAGGAACACTGAAGCTTTCTTT. As protein: CASSERDRNTEAFF. The entire variable domain, with the rest obtained from reference TRBV2 and TRBJ1-1, is as follows: EPEVTQTPSHQVTQMGQEVILRCVPISNHLYFYWYRQILGQKVEFLVSFYNNEISEKSEIFDDQFSVERPDGSNFTLKIRSTKLEDSAMYFCASSERDRNTEAFFGQGTRLTVV.

This chain connects TRBV10-3 to TRBJ1-1, with a tentative D call TRBD1 (6 bases). The germline CDR1 and CDR2 sequences are ENHRY and SYGVKD. Trimming pared 5 bases from V and 8 bases from J, leaving 12 bases between. The CDR3 totals 12 residues. As DNA, the CDR3 is TGTGCCATCAGTCCGGGACAAAGGGAAGCTTTCTTT. Protein product: CAISPGQREAFF.

The chain combines TRBV30 with TRBJ2-1; possible D gene TRBD2, 5 bases. With 5 bases removed from V and 4 bases from J, the gap between germline ends came to 15 bases. The CDR3 runs 14 residues. Germline CDR1 GTSNPN, CDR2 SVGIG (reference sequence). The CDR3 nucleotides read TGTGCCTGGGGGGAGCGGTTGTTTTACAATGAGCAGTTCTTC. Protein sequence: CAWGERLFYNEQFF.

The chain joins TRBV9 to TRBJ2-5, with D perhaps matching TRBD1 or TRBD2 (5 bases each). Germline CDR1 SGDLS, CDR2 YYNGEE. The CDR3 extends over 15 amino acids. Trimming took off 4 bases at V and 1 base at J, with 14 bases between the two ends. CDR3 coding DNA: TGTGCCAGCAGCCTAGAGGGGTTTCCCCAAGAGACCCAGTACTTC. It codes for CASSLEGFPQETQYF.

This clone was seen only a few times. This chain links TRBV6-1 with TRBJ1-2; 7 bases are a match to TRBD1. Per germline, CDR1 MNHNS and CDR2 SASEGT. The CDR3 extends over 14 amino acids. V was clipped by 6 bases and J by 4 bases; unmatched bases: 8. The CDR3 nucleotides read TGTGCCAGCAGACAGGGGTCTGTCCCCTATGGCTACACCTTC. Its translation is CASRQGSVPYGYTF.

This clone came up once. The rearrangement uses TRBV27 and TRBJ2-1; possible D gene TRBD1, 6 bases. There are 15 residues in the CDR3. From germline, CDR1 is MNHEY and CDR2 SMNVEV (reference sequence). V gave up 2 bases and J gave up 8 bases, with 16 bases separating them. The DNA for the CDR3 is TGTGCCAGCAGTTTAGGTGGGACATCTGGCCATGAGCAGTTCTTC. Protein: CASSLGGTSGHEQFF.

The gene calls are TRBV20-1 and TRBJ1-1; D gene uncertain. This CDR3 spans 11 amino acids. The germline V and J ends were trimmed by 2 bases and 8 bases, with 9 bases remaining between them. Germline V gene data show CDR1 as DFQATT and CDR2 as SNEGSKA (reference sequence). Here the CDR3 reads CSARWQVEAFF. For the CDR3, the DNA is TGCAGTGCTAGATGGCAGGTCGAAGCTTTCTTT.